This TCR beta chain was sequenced in a study of cytomegalovirus exposure and HLA in healthy donors. Study findings and constraints: Follow-up analysis later connected one missense variant in DCLRE1C with trimming of TCR beta V- and J-genes. A list of around 160 TCR beta chains associated with cytomegalovirus was given.

This CDR3 spans 17 amino acids. V was shortened by 2 bases and J by 6 bases, with 19 bases between the two germline ends. Looked up from germline, CDR1 is LGHNA and CDR2 is YSLEER. In the case of this clone: What it binds is not known.

This PCR relied on a set of 60 Vbeta primers and 13 Jbeta primers. Data came from immunoSEQ multiplex PCR; TCRdb stores just in-frame clones and leaves some out. The table lists about 72,000 clones, 60% to 75% of them singletons. Healthy bone marrow donors made up the donors. The clonotype was recovered from a man aged 35-49 years in good health and CMV-seropositive. The V gene is TRBV4-3, the J gene TRBJ1-4; D ambiguous. Sequencing was performed on PBMCs. This chain's CDR3 is CASSQTTGARKDEKLFF. Here the CDR3 DNA reads TGCGCCAGCAGCCAAACAACGGGAGCAAGGAAGGATGAAAAACTGTTTTTT.